This TCR beta chain derives from a study of regulatory T cells in long-lasting Graves disease. Stated time point: newly diagnosed GD, antithyroid drugs for less than 3 months. Isolated PBMC RNA provided the starting material for the TCR library. It was by American Thyroid Association guidelines that Graves' disease was diagnosed. Details on this clonotype: Its antigen is currently unknown.

In building TCR beta libraries, iRepertoire HTBI primers were used together with Arm-PCR of CDR3 regions. TCRdb re-called the multiplex PCR reads through MiXCR, storing one row per CDR3 protein. Here the sample spans about 440,000 distinct CDR3 sequences, 16% being singletons. The CDR3 spans 13 residues. Trimming took off 3 bases at V and 6 bases at J, with 11 bases between the two ends. Whole-study results and caveats: Persistent Graves' patients showed less TCR diversity than newly diagnosed ones. Persistent patients shared more public clonotypes (under 3,000) than newly diagnosed patients (966).

This sample was also put to use in a study of T cells in Graves' hyperthyroidism and ophthalmopathy. That work contributes: Separation of ophthalmopathy from stable hyperthyroidism was achieved by a 13 V-J model.

Sequenced material: peripheral blood mononuclear cells (PBMCs), taken at new diagnosis, from a patient treated with antithyroid drugs. This sequence originates from a woman aged 18-30 years with Graves disease. This chain connects TRBV12-3 or TRBV12-4 to TRBJ1-2, with D maybe TRBD1 (5 bases). The CDR3: CASSLGRRDGYTF. The CDR3 coding sequence is TGTGCCAGCAGTTTGGGGCGGCGGGATGGCTACACCTTC.